This T cell receptor beta chain was sequenced for a study of technical replicates of blood from four donors. Assay: immunoSEQ multiplex PCR; the TCRdb copy retains only in-frame clones and omits some. The data contain roughly 80,000 clones, 70% to 90% of them singletons. Trimming took 2 bases from V and 3 from J, leaving 9 bases between them. Per germline, CDR1 LGHNA and CDR2 YNFKEQ. The CDR3 consists of 14 residues. J is TRBJ2-3 and V is TRBV4-2; possibly TRBD1 for D (6 bases). Sequencing was done on a sample of T cells isolated from PBMCs. The clonotype comes from a human donor in good health. The CDR3 protein is CASSQFQGTDTQYF. The CDR3 DNA reads TGTGCCAGCAGCCAATTTCAGGGGACAGATACGCAGTATTTT.